Reported below is one T cell receptor beta chain. Its binding antigen is unknown. No per-base quality is available; no much larger clone lies one base away. Genomic DNA was extracted from sorted cells with the QIAGEN DNeasy Blood and Tissue Kit for TCRbeta CDR3 sequencing. High-throughput TCRbeta CDR3 sequencing, which included PCR amplification with bias correction and internal controls, was done commercially through immunoSEQ. Processing in the source paper ran as follows. A unique productive TCRbeta sequence was defined by the CDR3 nucleotide sequence when primers matched, and otherwise by the CDR3 amino acid sequence together with the Vbeta and Jbeta genes. As a correction for sorting error, sequences shared between sorted populations at a frequency ratio of 2:1 or less were discarded, and the remaining shared sequences were assigned to the higher population. A sequence was defined as donor-reactive if the sequence was expanded at least 5-fold in CFSE-low cells compared with unstimulated cells and had a frequency of at least 0.01% in CFSE-low cells. Repertoire divergence was quantified by Jensen-Shannon divergence calculated from the top 100 TCRbeta sequences ranked by frequency. For samples with multiple sequencing runs, sorting error was corrected separately for each run before the runs were pooled. Sourced from immuneACCESS, this table was stored by TCRdb with only in-frame sequences that have V and J called. A share of the clones is absent; for the studies checked, an unresolved V gene accounts for under half, and the remainder has no known explanation. Clonal size and the V and J genes are those of that table, whereas D and trimming came from the DNA. Here the sample has 54,000 or so clones; roughly nine tenths occur a single time. Around 15% of the sample belongs to the ten largest clones.

The entry originates in a study of Tregs in tolerant kidney transplant recipients (dated by TCRdb to the late 2010s). Background for the entire study: TCRbeta sequencing was used in the study to identify donor-specific regulatory T cells before combined kidney and bone marrow transplantation, and the identified cells were then tracked after transplant.

Transplants used related donors with nonmyeloablative bone marrow transplantation; mixed chimerism was transient in the human trials. Unstimulated Tregs (CD4+CD25+CD127-), CD4+ non-Tregs (CD4+CD25-), CD4 and CD8 cells were FACS-sorted from thawed PBMCs. The patients were a handful of recipients of combined kidney and bone marrow transplants from the ITN036ST trial, and samples were available only for these trial subjects. Healthy control blood was separated into PBMCs by Ficoll density gradient and cryopreserved, and patient PBMCs were collected both before and after transplant. The CDR3 measures 13 amino acids from cysteine to phenylalanine. Just CDR3 DNA is preserved here, 39 bases in frame from base 1. Sequences SGHDN (CDR1) and FVKESK (CDR2) are obtained from the germline V gene. V is clipped by 0 bases and J by 15 bases, and the sequence between their germline boundaries is 14 bases long. What the work shows at the level of the full study, not this receptor alone: For some patients, the PCR primers changed as time went on, which meant samples from those patients could not be compared with one another at the nucleotide level. Biological reproducibility was not directly assessed, although technical replication error appeared to be minimal. Expanding Tregs with activated donor B cells appeared to identify the most biologically relevant and donor-specific TCRbeta repertoire. The study was limited by small patient numbers, and the findings need validation in larger populations and under other immunosuppression protocols. In tolerant patients, donor-specific Tregs expanded more than Tregs overall, which suggests antigen-driven rather than nonspecific expansion.

The clonotype originates from a human patient who received a combined kidney and bone marrow transplant. Following transplantation, part of the T cell population may be supplied by the graft donor rather than the patient. Sequenced material: CD8+ T cells from blood (PBMCs), taken 24 months after the transplant. Recombination linked TRBV14 to TRBJ1-4; too little of a D gene remains to name it. The bases are TGTGCCAGCAGCCAAGATCTGCGAGGTGGGTTGTTTTTT. The encoded protein is CASSQDLRGGLFF. Here the CDR3 is joined to the reference TRBV14 and TRBJ1-4 genes, and the full variable domain is: EAGVTQFPSHSVIEKGQTVTLRCDPISGHDNLYWYRRVMGKEIKFLLHFVKESKQDESGMPNNRFLAERTGGTYSTLKVQPAELEDSGVYFCASSQDLRGGLFFGSGTQLSVL.